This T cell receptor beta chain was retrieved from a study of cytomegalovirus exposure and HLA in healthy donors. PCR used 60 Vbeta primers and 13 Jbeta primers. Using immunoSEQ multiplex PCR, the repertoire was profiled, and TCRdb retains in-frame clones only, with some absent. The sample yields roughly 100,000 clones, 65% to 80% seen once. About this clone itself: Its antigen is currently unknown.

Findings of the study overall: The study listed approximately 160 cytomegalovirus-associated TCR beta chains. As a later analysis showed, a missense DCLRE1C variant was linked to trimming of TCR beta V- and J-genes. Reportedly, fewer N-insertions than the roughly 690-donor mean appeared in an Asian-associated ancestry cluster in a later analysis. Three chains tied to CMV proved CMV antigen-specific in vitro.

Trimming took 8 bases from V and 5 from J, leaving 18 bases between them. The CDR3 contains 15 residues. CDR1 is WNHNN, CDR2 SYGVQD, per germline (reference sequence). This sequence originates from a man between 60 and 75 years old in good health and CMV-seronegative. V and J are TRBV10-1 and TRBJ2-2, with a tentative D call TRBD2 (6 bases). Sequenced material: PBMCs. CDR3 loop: CASVRDFRLTGELFF. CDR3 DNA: TGCGCCAGCGTACGGGACTTTCGATTGACCGGGGAGCTGTTTTTT.